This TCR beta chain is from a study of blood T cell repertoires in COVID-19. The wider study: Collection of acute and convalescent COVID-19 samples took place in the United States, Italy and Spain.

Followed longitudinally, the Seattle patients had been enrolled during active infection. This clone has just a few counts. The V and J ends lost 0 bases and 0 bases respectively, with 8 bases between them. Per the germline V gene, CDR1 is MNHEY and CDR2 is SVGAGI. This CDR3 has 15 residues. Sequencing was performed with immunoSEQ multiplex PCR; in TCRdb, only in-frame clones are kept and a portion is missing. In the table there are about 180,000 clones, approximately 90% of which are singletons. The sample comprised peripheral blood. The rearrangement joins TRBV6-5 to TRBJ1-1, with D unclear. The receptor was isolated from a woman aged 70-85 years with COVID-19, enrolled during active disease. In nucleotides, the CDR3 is TGTGCCAGCAGTTACTCAGCAGGAATGAACACTGAAGCTTTCTTT. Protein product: CASSYSAGMNTEAFF.